Below, one T cell receptor beta chain is given with its context. This specimen comes from a study of shared clonotypes between healthy human individuals. With V trimmed by 1 base and J by 3 bases, 5 bases remained unmatched. Germline CDR1 and CDR2: SGHAT and FQNNGV. CDR3 length: 15 amino acids. The table came from immunoSEQ multiplex PCR; TCRdb's copy has only in-frame clones and leaves some out. The repertoire holds around 1.1 million clones, with about 72% as singletons. Input material: memory CD4+ T cells from PBMCs. The subset denotes: CD45RA-negative fraction. The chain joins TRBV11-2 to TRBJ1-2; 7 nucleotides line up with TRBD1. This receptor was taken from a man aged 18 to 29 in good health. Some clones in this sample may be carry-over from other donors' samples. CDR3 protein: CASSLGQGMDYGYTF. In DNA, the CDR3 is TGTGCCAGCAGCTTAGGACAGGGCATGGACTATGGCTACACCTTC.